This TCR beta chain is drawn from a study of blood T cell repertoires in COVID-19. Study details: The samples span acute and convalescent COVID-19 from the United States, Italy and Spain. The analysed material was cDNA or gDNA that came from T cells, B-cell-depleted T cells, or PBMCs.

The V segment lost 1 base and the J segment 4 bases; nucleotides outside the gene matches: 7. Germline-derived CDR1 and CDR2 are LGHDT and YNNKEL (reference sequence). CDR3 length equals 18 residues. The protocol was immunoSEQ multiplex PCR, while the TCRdb copy is restricted to in-frame clones and leaves out a portion. Among more than 110,000 clones listed, 75% to 80% were seen once. This clonotype originated in a woman between 50 and 59 years old with active or convalescent COVID-19. Sequencing was performed on peripheral blood. V gene TRBV3-1 (or the pseudogene TRBV3-2) combines with J gene TRBJ2-3, with 14 bases fitting TRBD2. The CDR3 is CASSQGWTSGGLADTQYF. In nucleotides, the CDR3 is TGTGCCAGCAGCCAAGGCTGGACTAGCGGGGGGTTGGCAGATACGCAGTATTTT.